Listed below are T cell receptor beta chains from one sample, sequenced in a study of cytomegalovirus exposure and HLA in healthy donors. TCRdb keeps only in-frame clones here, not all; method: immunoSEQ multiplex PCR. In all, the sample yields about 130,000 clones. Sequencing was carried out using PBMCs. These TCRs come from a woman aged 40 to 50 in good health and CMV-seropositive. Both conserved end residues are trimmed from each CDR3.

cdr3_length	j_call	v_call	cdr3_aa
15	TRBJ2-7	TRBV4-3	ASSQVLGAAREDEQY
9	TRBJ1-1	TRBV10-2	ASIEDREAF
13	TRBJ2-1	TRBV6-4	ASSEGGRPYNEQF
12	TRBJ2-2	TRBV18	ASSFETGTGELF
13	TRBJ1-5	TRBV6-5	ASSYNGNSNQPQH
14	TRBJ1-5	TRBV6-6	ASSYGQGSVNQPQH
11	TRBJ2-7	TRBV6-5	ASKETQTLGQY
12	TRBJ2-7	TRBV5-1	ASSLGTPSYEQY
10	TRBJ1-2	TRBV29-1	SVEGTGHGYT
13	TRBJ2-6	TRBV5-3	ARSPGSSGANVLT
13	TRBJ2-2	TRBV4-3	ASSFRGGNTGELF
16	TRBJ2-1	TRBV15	ATSRGLAGAVSRNEQF
13	TRBJ2-7	TRBV7-9	ASSRLAGSSYEQY
13	TRBJ2-1	TRBV19	ASSHGLAGSWEQF
14	TRBJ2-1	TRBV5-4	ASNSNYGGDYNEQF
12	TRBJ1-1	TRBV27	ASSRQGANTEAF
11	TRBJ1-4	TRBV5-6	ASSRDREEKLF
13	TRBJ1-2	TRBV30	AWSDLGGTTYGYT
14	TRBJ1-4	TRBV5-1	ASSVGGGDVDRKLF
9	TRBJ2-5	TRBV28	ASSFRERQY
12	TRBJ2-5	TRBV29-1	SVATQGIAETQY
13	TRBJ2-1	TRBV6-1	ASSESSGSYNEQF
13	TRBJ2-3	TRBV5-1	ASSLRTSGTDTQY
11	TRBJ2-5	TRBV29-1	SVVSVDQETQY
15	TRBJ1-3	TRBV7-9	ASSWQKSSFSGNTIY
12	TRBJ2-1	TRBV19	ASMDSDSYNEQF